This TCR beta chain was retrieved from a study of T cells in Graves' hyperthyroidism and ophthalmopathy. The CDR3 runs to 15 residues. The trim removed 6 bases at V and 1 base at J, leaving 10 bases unmatched. Germline V lookup: CDR1 DFQATT, CDR2 SNEGSKA (reference sequence). Clinical Activity Scores of at least 3, NOSPECS grades of at least 4 and durations under 3 months characterized ophthalmopathy patients. Each diagnosis was grounded in clinical symptoms, serum thyroxine and TRAb, thyroid ultrasound, and orbital computed tomography. Findings and limits, study-wide: The model predicted ophthalmopathy a median roughly 6.5 months before onset.

Points on this clonotype: Its antigen is currently unknown.

Template material for amplifying TCR beta CDR3 regions consisted of RNA transcripts. The TCR CDR3 was amplified in a first-round RT-PCR using the HTBI primer set. Each CDR3 protein is one row after TCRdb ran MiXCR on the multiplex PCR reads. The sample contains about 600,000 distinct CDR3 sequences, about 16% of which appear only once. Sequencing was done on a sample of blood. The chain recombines TRBV20-1 with TRBJ1-1; TRBD1 aligns across 8 bases. The TCR originated in a woman in her thirties or forties with Graves' ophthalmopathy. The CDR3 nucleotides read TGCAGTGCCCCCGGCCGGGGGACAGGGAACACTGAAGCTTTCTTT. It yields the protein CSAPGRGTGNTEAFF.